The 3 T cell receptor beta chains presented below share a single source sample, sequenced in a study of beta chain features in type 1 diabetes (dated by TCRdb to the late 2010s). What the authors observed across the whole study: A moderate but significant shortening of TCRB CDR3 length was observed in type 1 diabetes patients in all four CD4+ subsets.

These receptors have no known antigen. Library prep was done by the immunoSEQ multiplex PCR assay. The entire amount of isolated RNA was reverse transcribed using the High Capacity cDNA Reverse Transcription Kit, so the sequenced TCRB transcripts were expressed ones. Drawn from immuneACCESS, this table holds only the in-frame rearrangements with V and J called that TCRdb kept. Clones are partly lost; checked studies trace under half to an unresolved V gene and leave the rest unexplained. Counted in this sample were 130,000 or so clones; around a sixth of them appeared once. Approximately 2.5% of the sample lies in the top ten. What was sequenced was central memory CD4+ T cells from blood. The receptor set was obtained from a man between 18 and 35 years old with type 1 diabetes.

This clone was observed a few times. This rearrangement joins TRBV30 to TRBJ2-2; D gene ambiguous. Trimming took off 1 base at V and 7 bases at J, with 16 bases between the two ends. The CDR3 is 15 residues long. Germline loops: CDR1 GTSNPN, CDR2 SVGIG (reference sequence). The CDR3 spells CAWSEGIAVGGELFF. DNA for the CDR3: TGTGCCTGGAGTGAGGGTATCGCAGTTGGCGGGGAGCTGTTTTTT.

This clone was counted ten times or more. The J gene is TRBJ1-4, the V gene TRBV4-1; weak D call: TRBD1 (5 bases). Per germline, CDR1 MGHRA and CDR2 YSYEKL. This CDR3 has 12 residues. The germline V and J ends were trimmed by 6 bases and 14 bases, with 16 bases remaining between them. CDR3 sequence (DNA): TGCGCCAGCAGTCGTCCCCAGGGATTCCTGTTTTTT. Encoded protein: CASSRPQGFLFF.

This clone was counted between two and nine times. The V call is TRBV5-4, the J call TRBJ2-3; 8 bases align to TRBD2. V dropped 0 bases and J dropped 6; count of bases not matched to a gene: 9. The CDR3 totals 16 residues. In germline, CDR1 is SGHNT, CDR2 YYREEE (reference sequence). This CDR3 reads CASSLATSGSGDTQYF. In nucleotides, the CDR3 is TGTGCCAGCAGCTTGGCTACTAGCGGATCCGGGGATACGCAGTATTTT.